This T cell receptor beta chain emerged from a study of blood T cells in healthy people across ages. The CDR3 sequence is 16 residues long. Germline V gene lookup returns CDR1 MNHEY and CDR2 SVGAGI. Deletions cut 2 bases from V and 2 bases from J, with 14 bases between. Combining a sample-barcoded 5' primer with a J-beta primer mix, a second PCR ran for roughly 7 to 11 cycles. Via MiXCR, TCRdb re-called the 5' RACE reads, giving one row per CDR3 protein. The sample carries approximately 1,000,000 distinct CDR3 sequences, about two fifths recorded once. The chain carries TRBV6-5 and TRBJ2-3, with D perhaps TRBD2 (7 bases). The receptor's source is a man between 18 and 29 years old in good health. The source material was blood. The DNA for the CDR3 is TGTGCCAGCAGTTACGTTGAGGGGGGGCCCACAGATACGCAGTATTTT. It is translated as CASSYVEGGPTDTQYF.